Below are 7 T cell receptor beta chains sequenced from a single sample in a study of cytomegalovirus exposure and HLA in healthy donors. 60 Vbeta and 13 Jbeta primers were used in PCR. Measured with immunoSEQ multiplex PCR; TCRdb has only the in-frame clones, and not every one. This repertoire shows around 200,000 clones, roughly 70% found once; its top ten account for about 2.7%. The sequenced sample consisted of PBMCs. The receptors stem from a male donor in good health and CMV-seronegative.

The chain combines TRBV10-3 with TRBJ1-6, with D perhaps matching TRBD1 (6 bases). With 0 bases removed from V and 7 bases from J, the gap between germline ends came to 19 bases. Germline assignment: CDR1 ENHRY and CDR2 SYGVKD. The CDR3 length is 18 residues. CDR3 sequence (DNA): TGTGCCATCAGTGAGTCTACAGGGTGGGGGGGTCCGAATTCACCCCTCCACTTT. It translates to CAISESTGWGGPNSPLHF.

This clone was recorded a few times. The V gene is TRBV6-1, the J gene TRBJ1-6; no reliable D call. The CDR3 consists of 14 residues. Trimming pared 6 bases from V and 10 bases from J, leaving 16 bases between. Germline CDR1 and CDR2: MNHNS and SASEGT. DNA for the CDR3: TGTGCCAGCAGACCGAGGCATGGCGGCTCACCCCTCCACTTT. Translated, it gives CASRPRHGGSPLHF.

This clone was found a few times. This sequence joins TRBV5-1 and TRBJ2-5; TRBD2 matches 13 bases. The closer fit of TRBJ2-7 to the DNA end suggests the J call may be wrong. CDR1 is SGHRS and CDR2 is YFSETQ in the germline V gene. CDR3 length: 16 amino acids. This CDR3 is CASSIGLAGAHYEQYF. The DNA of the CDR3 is TGCGCCAGCAGTATAGGACTAGCGGGAGCCCACTACGAGCAGTACTTC.

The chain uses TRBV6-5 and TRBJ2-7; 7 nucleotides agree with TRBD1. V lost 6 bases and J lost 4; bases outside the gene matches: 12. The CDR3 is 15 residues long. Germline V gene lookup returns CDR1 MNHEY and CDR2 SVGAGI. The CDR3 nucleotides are TGTGCCAGCAGGGGGACAGACGCCCCCGGGTACGAGCAGTACTTC. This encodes CASRGTDAPGYEQYF.

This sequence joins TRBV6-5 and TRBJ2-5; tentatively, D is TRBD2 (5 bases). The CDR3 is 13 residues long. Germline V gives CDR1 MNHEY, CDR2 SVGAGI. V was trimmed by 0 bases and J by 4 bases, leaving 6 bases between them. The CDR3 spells CASSYSTIETQYF. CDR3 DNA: TGTGCCAGCAGTTACTCGACTATAGAGACCCAGTACTTC.

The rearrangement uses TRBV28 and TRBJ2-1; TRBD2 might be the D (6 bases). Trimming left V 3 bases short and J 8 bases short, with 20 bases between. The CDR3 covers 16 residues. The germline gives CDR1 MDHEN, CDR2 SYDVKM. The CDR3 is CASSFQGGNLVDEQFF. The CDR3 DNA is TGTGCCAGCAGTTTCCAGGGCGGGAACCTCGTCGATGAGCAGTTCTTC.

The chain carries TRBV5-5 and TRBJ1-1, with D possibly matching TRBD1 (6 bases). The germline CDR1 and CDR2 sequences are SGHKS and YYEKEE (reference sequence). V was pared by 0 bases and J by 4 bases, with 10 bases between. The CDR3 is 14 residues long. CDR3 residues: CASSLGQGSTEAFF. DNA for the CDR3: TGTGCCAGCAGCTTGGGGCAGGGGAGCACTGAAGCTTTCTTT.